This T cell receptor (beta chain) was documented in a study of blood T cell repertoires in COVID-19. In the study overall: Sites across the United States, Italy and Spain contributed samples from acute and convalescent COVID-19.

V gave up 4 bases and J gave up 3 bases, with 9 bases separating them. The CDR3 totals 14 residues. In germline, CDR1 is SGHTA, CDR2 FQGTGA. Clones were read by immunoSEQ multiplex PCR, and TCRdb kept only the in-frame ones, dropping some. The table includes 150,000 to 200,000 clones, around nine tenths detected once. The sequencing sample was made of peripheral blood. The chain is built from TRBV7-3 and TRBJ2-2, with a tentative D call TRBD2 (5 bases). The receptor was derived from a man in his 70s with acute or convalescent COVID-19. CDR3 nucleotide sequence: TGTGCCAGCAGCTCGTCGAGGGACACCGGGGAGCTGTTTTTT. Its translation: CASSSSRDTGELFF.